Listed below are T cell receptor beta chains from one sample, sequenced in a study of PD-1 blockade in mismatch repair-deficient tumors. Libraries were prepared by immunoSEQ multiplex PCR; TCRdb keeps only in-frame clonotypes and omits some of them. Among over 100,000 clones listed, roughly 80% were seen once. The sequences come from peripheral blood, collected 60 weeks after starting pembrolizumab. Receptors were obtained from an adult with mismatch repair-deficient cancer. CDR3s include the opening cysteine and the closing phenylalanine or tryptophan. D genes are given only for firm matches.

v_gene: TRBV29-1
j_gene: TRBJ2-1
d_gene: TRBD1
CDR3aa: CSVDGTGGGSYNEQFF

v_gene: TRBV5-1
j_gene: TRBJ1-1
d_gene: NA
CDR3aa: CASSLDGRSEAFF

v_gene: TRBV19
j_gene: TRBJ1-5
d_gene: NA
CDR3aa: CASREQGSNQPQHF

v_gene: TRBV6-5
j_gene: TRBJ2-7
d_gene: NA
CDR3aa: CASCRGAEYEQYF

v_gene: TRBV11-2
j_gene: TRBJ2-5
d_gene: TRBD1
CDR3aa: CASSGTEETQYF

v_gene: TRBV4-3
j_gene: TRBJ2-7
d_gene: TRBD1
CDR3aa: CASSPGTATYEQYF

v_gene: TRBV4-2
j_gene: TRBJ2-3
d_gene: TRBD2
CDR3aa: CASSQDLFGLAKDTQYF

v_gene: TRBV21-1
j_gene: TRBJ2-1
d_gene: NA
CDR3aa: CASSKWAGAGEGQAEQFF

v_gene: TRBV7-8
j_gene: TRBJ1-5
d_gene: NA
CDR3aa: CASSLEVVQPQHF

v_gene: TRBV5-4
j_gene: TRBJ2-7
d_gene: TRBD1
CDR3aa: CASSKPGQGLFEQYF

v_gene: TRBV2
j_gene: TRBJ1-2
d_gene: NA
CDR3aa: CASNLDLGSPGYTF

v_gene: TRBV19
j_gene: TRBJ1-1
d_gene: NA
CDR3aa: CASSNRGAGNTEAFF

v_gene: TRBV5-1
j_gene: TRBJ2-2
d_gene: TRBD1
CDR3aa: CASSLGQGAHLNTGELFF

v_gene: TRBV6-5
j_gene: TRBJ1-2
d_gene: NA
CDR3aa: CASRRLTLGNYGYTF

v_gene: TRBV27
j_gene: TRBJ2-5
d_gene: NA
CDR3aa: CASSYAFPRTQYF

v_gene: TRBV9
j_gene: TRBJ2-1
d_gene: NA
CDR3aa: CASSVAGNEQFF

v_gene: TRBV7-3
j_gene: TRBJ1-1
d_gene: NA
CDR3aa: CASSLRPRVEAFF

v_gene: TRBV30
j_gene: TRBJ2-7
d_gene: NA
CDR3aa: CAWSADRLRRYEQYF

v_gene: TRBV7-2
j_gene: TRBJ2-7
d_gene: TRBD1
CDR3aa: CASSPDRGDEQYF

v_gene: TRBV6-1
j_gene: TRBJ2-7
d_gene: NA
CDR3aa: CASSITYEQYF

v_gene: TRBV30
j_gene: TRBJ2-1
d_gene: NA
CDR3aa: CAWLWGAAYNEQFF

v_gene: TRBV27
j_gene: TRBJ2-3
d_gene: NA
CDR3aa: CASSPYSGTDTQYF

v_gene: TRBV15
j_gene: TRBJ2-5
d_gene: NA
CDR3aa: CATSNIGHSTQYF

v_gene: TRBV29-1
j_gene: TRBJ2-3
d_gene: NA
CDR3aa: CSVLPRVADTQYF

v_gene: TRBV29-1
j_gene: TRBJ1-1
d_gene: TRBD1
CDR3aa: CSVEEDRVPEAFF

v_gene: TRBV5-1
j_gene: TRBJ2-2
d_gene: TRBD2
CDR3aa: CASSVAGVGTGELFF

v_gene: TRBV5-4
j_gene: TRBJ2-7
d_gene: NA
CDR3aa: CASSHSSISYEQYF

v_gene: TRBV18
j_gene: TRBJ2-5
d_gene: TRBD2
CDR3aa: CASSPRPAGLGETQYF

v_gene: TRBV4-1
j_gene: TRBJ2-2
d_gene: NA
CDR3aa: CASSQGRARQISGELFF

v_gene: TRBV6-5
j_gene: TRBJ2-7
d_gene: NA
CDR3aa: CASSRVGGEQYF

v_gene: TRBV19
j_gene: TRBJ1-3
d_gene: NA
CDR3aa: CASSIDGSGNTIYF

v_gene: TRBV9
j_gene: TRBJ2-1
d_gene: NA
CDR3aa: CASSEDTYNEQFF

v_gene: TRBV7-2
j_gene: TRBJ2-3
d_gene: NA
CDR3aa: CASSLPNTDTQYF

v_gene: TRBV7-6
j_gene: TRBJ2-1
d_gene: TRBD1
CDR3aa: CASSLDRGSYNEQFF

v_gene: TRBV9
j_gene: TRBJ2-3
d_gene: NA
CDR3aa: CASSVAATTTDTQYF

v_gene: TRBV4-1
j_gene: TRBJ1-5
d_gene: NA
CDR3aa: CASSQGQSNQPQHF

v_gene: TRBV5-6
j_gene: TRBJ2-7
d_gene: NA
CDR3aa: CASTGFTEAYEQYF

v_gene: TRBV6-4
j_gene: TRBJ2-6
d_gene: NA
CDR3aa: CASSDRVSSGANVLTF

v_gene: TRBV7-9
j_gene: TRBJ1-3
d_gene: NA
CDR3aa: CASSLERMGNSGNTIYF

v_gene: TRBV14
j_gene: TRBJ2-5
d_gene: NA
CDR3aa: CASSPRGQQETQYF

v_gene: TRBV5-1
j_gene: TRBJ2-7
d_gene: NA
CDR3aa: CASSGQGLRDDEQYF

v_gene: TRBV11-2
j_gene: TRBJ2-5
d_gene: NA
CDR3aa: CASSLEAETQYF

v_gene: TRBV27
j_gene: TRBJ2-7
d_gene: TRBD2
CDR3aa: CASSSQSGSPYEQYF

v_gene: TRBV7-9
j_gene: TRBJ2-5
d_gene: NA
CDR3aa: CASSLGFYVPAGELGEQYF

v_gene: TRBV10-1
j_gene: TRBJ2-7
d_gene: TRBD2
CDR3aa: CATAGLAGSYEQYF